These T cell receptor beta chains were read from a single sample in a study of CD8+ T cells in alopecia areata. Profiled with immunoSEQ multiplex PCR; TCRdb holds only in-frame clones, not every one. This sample has 95,000 to 120,000 clones, with around 54% found just once. The starting material was CD4+ T cells sorted from blood, obtained at week 24, from a patient treated with tofacitinib. These receptors originate from a human donor with alopecia areata. CDR3s include the opening cysteine and the closing phenylalanine or tryptophan. D genes are given only for firm matches. Clone size is given for some rows only: seen once, a few or many times, or a class if the clone is expanded.

cdr3_aa | cdr3_nt | j_call | clone_size | v_call | d_call
CASSQGGLDEQYF | TGCGCCAGCAGTCAGGGGGGGCTCGACGAGCAGTACTTC | TRBJ2-7 | NA | TRBV23-1 | NA
CASTYGNQPQHF | TGTGCCAGCACGTACGGCAATCAGCCCCAGCATTTT | TRBJ1-5 | NA | TRBV7-9 | NA
CAWRLPTGYGGNTIYF | TGTGCCTGGAGACTCCCGACAGGGTACGGGGGAAACACCATATATTTT | TRBJ1-3 | once | TRBV30 | TRBD1
CASSSRDSFGQKLFF | TGTGCCAGCAGCTCCCGGGACAGCTTTGGGCAAAAACTGTTTTTT | TRBJ1-4 | NA | TRBV11-2 | TRBD1
CSAFKYSGNTIYF | TGCAGCGCCTTCAAGTACTCTGGAAACACCATATATTTT | TRBJ1-3 | NA | TRBV29-1 | NA
CSVLTGNGYTF | TGCAGCGTTCTGACAGGGAATGGCTACACCTTC | TRBJ1-2 | NA | TRBV29-1 | TRBD1
CASSGQGPIQYF | TGTGCCAGCAGTGGACAGGGTCCTATTCAGTACTTC | TRBJ2-4 | NA | TRBV6-6 | TRBD1
CASSLSPTGKTGELFF | TGTGCCAGCAGTTTATCCCCGACAGGGAAGACCGGGGAGCTGTTTTTT | TRBJ2-2 | few | TRBV28 | TRBD1
CASSPRDEGVGGYTF | TGTGCCAGCTCACCCCGAGATGAGGGGGTGGGAGGCTACACCTTC | TRBJ1-2 | NA | TRBV18 | NA
CASSQDAGWSSPLHF | TGCGCCAGCAGCCAAGATGCAGGGTGGAGTTCACCCCTCCACTTT | TRBJ1-6 | NA | TRBV4-3 | NA
CASSKGLTSGGDSTDTQYF | TGTGCCAGCAGCAAAGGGTTGACTAGCGGGGGAGATAGCACAGATACGCAGTATTTT | TRBJ2-3 | few | TRBV21-1 | NA
CASRPGLSQTGANVLTF | TGTGCCAGCAGACCTGGACTGAGCCAGACTGGGGCCAACGTCCTGACTTTC | TRBJ2-6 | NA | TRBV7-9 | NA
CASSSMRDTQYF | TGTGCCAGCAGCTCGATGCGCGATACGCAGTATTTT | TRBJ2-3 | NA | TRBV7-2 | NA
CASSLVSREAFF | TGTGCCAGCAGCTTAGTTTCCCGGGAAGCTTTCTTT | TRBJ1-1 | NA | TRBV7-9 | NA
CASSLGLGSGSTEAFF | TGTGCCAGCAGCTTAGGCTTAGGGTCAGGGAGTACTGAAGCTTTCTTT | TRBJ1-1 | few | TRBV7-9 | NA
CASSLDPGSLNTEAFF | TGCGCCAGCAGCTTGGACCCCGGCAGTTTGAACACTGAAGCTTTCTTT | TRBJ1-1 | NA | TRBV5-1 | NA
CASSFTGGVSYEQYF | TGCGCCAGCAGCTTCACAGGGGGCGTATCCTACGAGCAGTACTTC | TRBJ2-7 | few | TRBV5-1 | TRBD1
CASSAQESYNEQFF | TGTGCCAGCAGTGCCCAGGAGTCCTACAATGAGCAGTTCTTC | TRBJ2-1 | NA | TRBV25-1 | NA
CASSPGTVGEQFF | TGTGCCAGCAGCCCCGGGACAGTTGGTGAGCAGTTCTTC | TRBJ2-1 | NA | TRBV7-9 | TRBD1
CAVSTGGFQYF | TGTGCCGTATCGACAGGGGGGTTTCAGTACTTC | TRBJ2-4 | few | TRBV30 | TRBD1
CAWAKPGGLATNEKLFF | TGTGCCTGGGCCAAGCCAGGGGGGCTCGCAACTAATGAAAAACTGTTTTTT | TRBJ1-4 | NA | TRBV30 | TRBD1
CAWAFLGGGQPQHF | TGTGCCTGGGCATTCTTAGGGGGCGGTCAGCCCCAGCATTTT | TRBJ1-5 | once | TRBV30 | TRBD1
CSVDSGGAQDTQYF | TGCAGCGTTGATAGCGGGGGGGCCCAGGATACGCAGTATTTT | TRBJ2-3 | NA | TRBV29-1 | TRBD2
CASSLQGESFNEQFF | TGCGCCAGCAGCCTGCAGGGGGAGAGCTTCAATGAGCAGTTCTTC | TRBJ2-1 | once | TRBV5-1 | TRBD1
CASSPGLRGKETQYF | TGTGCCAGCAGCCCGGGACTTAGGGGGAAGGAGACCCAGTACTTC | TRBJ2-5 | NA | TRBV11-2 | NA
CATSRDQGANTGELFF | TGTGCCACCAGCAGAGACCAGGGGGCGAACACCGGGGAGCTGTTTTTT | TRBJ2-2 | NA | TRBV15 | TRBD1
CASSQGANYGYTF | TGCGCCAGCAGTCAGGGGGCTAACTATGGCTACACCTTC | TRBJ1-2 | NA | TRBV5-1 | TRBD1
CAISPGDRSGNEQFF | TGTGCCATCAGCCCCGGGGACAGGTCCGGCAATGAGCAGTTCTTC | TRBJ2-1 | few | TRBV10-3 | TRBD1
CASSVGLTLPYEQYF | TGTGCCAGCAGCGTAGGGCTTACCCTCCCCTACGAGCAGTACTTC | TRBJ2-7 | NA | TRBV9 | NA
CASSPRAKLVIQYF | TGTGCCAGCTCACCTCGGGCCAAGCTTGTCATTCAGTACTTC | TRBJ2-4 | NA | TRBV18 | NA